Given below is one TCR beta chain in context. What it binds is unknown. Germline V CDR1 and CDR2: MNHEY, SVGAGI. This CDR3 comprises 15 residues. After removal of 7 bases from V and 4 bases from J, the junction contained 9 bases not matched to a gene. Repertoires were generated with immunoSEQ multiplex PCR, while TCRdb's copy carries only in-frame clones and drops some. The table shows roughly 53,000 clones, with around 83% occurring only once. The data originate from a study of lymphopenia after photon versus proton radiotherapy. Overall study results and limits: Post-nadir diversity loss with photons came from oligoclonal expansion, particularly CD8+ Temra cells. Only patients who died were analyzed for survival; proton advantage is unproven. A bigger post-nadir fall in TCR diversity correlated inversely with survival time in deceased patients. Photon-treated patients lost naive T cells and TCR diversity; proton-treated stayed stable.

The source of this sequence is a man over 45 with gastric cancer. The sample here was peripheral blood, taken from a patient treated with photon-based radiotherapy. The chain has TRBV6-5 and TRBJ1-3, with 8 positions matching TRBD1. CDR3 in DNA: TGTGCCAGCATCCCTCGGACAGGGTTAGGAAACACCATATATTTT. Residues: CASIPRTGLGNTIYF.